What follows describes a single T cell receptor (beta chain). The CDR3 spans 13 residues. In germline, CDR1 is KGHDR, CDR2 SFDVKD. The ends lost 7 bases at V and 2 bases at J; junction bases unmatched: 3. The data derive from a study of blood T cell repertoires in COVID-19. The authors' processing: From reference gene primer amplification, estimates of nucleated cell counts were derived. The method was immunoSEQ multiplex PCR; TCRdb's version includes in-frame clones alone and lacks a portion of them. The V and J calls and clone size come from that table; D and trimming were worked out from the DNA. Among around 430,000 clones listed, around 88% were seen once.

The TCR comes from a woman in her 50s with COVID-19, enrolled during active disease. The sequenced sample was peripheral blood. The V and J genes are TRBV24-1 and TRBJ1-2, with TRBD1 matching 7 bases. In DNA, the CDR3 is TGTGCCACCAGGGACAGGAAGAACTATGGCTACACCTTC. Translation: CATRDRKNYGYTF.